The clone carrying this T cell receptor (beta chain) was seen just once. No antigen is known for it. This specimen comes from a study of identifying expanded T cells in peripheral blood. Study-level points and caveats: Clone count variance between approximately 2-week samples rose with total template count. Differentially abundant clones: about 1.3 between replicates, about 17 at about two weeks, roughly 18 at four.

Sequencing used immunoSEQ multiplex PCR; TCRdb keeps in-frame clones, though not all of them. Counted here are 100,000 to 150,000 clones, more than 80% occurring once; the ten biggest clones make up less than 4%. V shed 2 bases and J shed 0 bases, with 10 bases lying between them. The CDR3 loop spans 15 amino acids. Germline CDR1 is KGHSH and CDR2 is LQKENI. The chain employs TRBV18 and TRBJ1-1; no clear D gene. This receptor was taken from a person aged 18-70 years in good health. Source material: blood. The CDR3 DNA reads TGTGCCAGCTCACCAGGACCCGGGCTGAACACTGAAGCTTTCTTT. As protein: CASSPGPGLNTEAFF.